The 29 T cell receptor beta chains below were found in one sample sequenced in a study of blood T cells in healthy people across ages. Through a sample-barcoded 5' primer and a J-beta primer mix, a second PCR was run for roughly 6 to 11 cycles. TCRdb independently ran MiXCR on the 5' RACE reads; one entry per CDR3 protein. The repertoire consists of about 650,000 distinct CDR3 sequences, with roughly half occurring once and the leading ten covering about 13%. The sequenced sample consisted of blood. The receptors stem from an elderly woman in good health.

J is TRBJ2-7 and V is TRBV6-2 or TRBV6-3; D is unclear. The CDR3 has 16 residues. Germline values: CDR1 MNHEY, CDR2 SVGEGT. V lost 7 bases and J lost 1, with 20 bases in between. CDR3 loop: CASTDQGHGSSYEQYF. Here the CDR3 DNA reads TGTGCCAGCACCGACCAAGGCCACGGGTCTTCCTACGAGCAGTACTTC.

The chain couples TRBV28 to TRBJ1-1; no reliable D call. This CDR3 is 13 amino acids long. The ends were cut back, 0 bases at V and 6 bases at J, with 8 bases in the middle. Germline V gene data show CDR1 as MDHEN and CDR2 as SYDVKM. The CDR3 DNA follows: TGTGCCAGCAGTTTATGGATAGGTTCTGAAGCTTTCTTT. Residues: CASSLWIGSEAFF.

This clonotype was seen a few times. An end of the junction does not agree with germline; a read error may underlie this. V usage is TRBV5-1 and J usage is TRBJ2-5; 10 bases map to TRBD2. CDR1 SGHRS and CDR2 YFSETQ come from the germline V gene. There are 17 residues in the CDR3. The CDR3 DNA reads as TGCGCCAGCAGCCTCTCTCCGGGACTAGCGCCACAAGAGGCCCAGTACTTC. Protein sequence: CASSLSPGLAPQEAQYF.

The chain is built from TRBV20-1 and TRBJ2-1; 7 positions agree with TRBD1. The CDR3 totals 14 residues. The germline gives CDR1 DFQATT, CDR2 SNEGSKA (reference sequence). The V and J ends lost 3 bases and 4 bases, in that order; junction bases with no gene match: 6. DNA of the CDR3: TGCAGTGCTAGGACTCCGGGACAGTACAATGAGCAGTTCTTC. Amino acid sequence: CSARTPGQYNEQFF.

This clonotype was seen more than once but under ten times. The genes are TRBV6-2 or TRBV6-3 and TRBJ2-5, with D perhaps TRBD1 or TRBD2 (6 bases each). Deletions cut 5 bases from V and 11 bases from J, with 15 bases between. CDR3 length equals 12 residues. Germline V CDR1 and CDR2: MNHEY, SVGEGT. CDR3 bases: TGTGCCAGCAGTACGCCGGGGGCTGGGCAGTACTTC. It is translated as CASSTPGAGQYF.

Concerning this clonotype itself: A much larger clonotype is one base distant, so this may be a read error. The chain employs TRBV7-7 and TRBJ2-3; 8 nucleotides align to TRBD2. V lost 3 bases, J lost 4 bases, and 9 bases stayed unmatched. Looked up from germline, CDR1 is SSHAT and CDR2 is FNYEAQ (reference sequence). CDR3 size: 16 residues. CDR3 bases: TGTGCCAGCAGCTTGGGACTAGTGGGAGTATCAGATACGCAGTATTTT. Protein product: CASSLGLVGVSDTQYF.

In this sample, this clonotype turned up many times. This CDR3 is CSARDDERGYNEQFF. The CDR3 DNA follows: TGCAGTGCTAGAGATGACGAACGGGGGTACAATGAGCAGTTCTTC. The rearrangement links TRBV20-1 to TRBJ2-1, with TRBD2 as a possible D gene (6 bases). Germline V gene lookup returns CDR1 DFQATT and CDR2 SNEGSKA (reference sequence). With 0 bases removed from V and 4 bases from J, the gap between germline ends came to 13 bases. The CDR3 spans 15 residues.

Remarks on this clonotype: A much larger clone sits a single nucleotide away, making a read error possible. The chain joins TRBV3-1 to TRBJ2-1, with D uncertain. Germline CDR1 is LGHDT and CDR2 is YNNKEL (reference sequence). The CDR3 consists of 14 residues. V was clipped by 2 bases and J by 7 bases, with 12 bases between them. The CDR3 DNA reads as TGTGCCAGCAGCCAATATGATACTGGGAATGAGCAGTTCTTC. This codes for CASSQYDTGNEQFF.

About this clonotype itself: This may come from a read error, since a much larger clone is one base off. The chain combines TRBV12-3 or TRBV12-4 with TRBJ2-1, with D perhaps matching TRBD1 or TRBD2 (6 bases each). V was clipped by 1 base and J by 13 bases, with 17 bases between them. The length of the CDR3 is 14 residues. CDR3 loop: CASSLGGAGSDQFF. The CDR3 coding sequence is TGTGCCAGCAGTTTAGGGGGGGCCGGGAGTGATCAGTTCTTC.

Regarding this clonotype: At one boundary the junction diverges from the germline segment, which might be a read error. The chain recombines TRBV6-6 with TRBJ2-1; D remains ambiguous. The CDR3 has 14 residues. Germline V CDR1 and CDR2: MNHNY, SVGAGI (reference sequence). CDR3 DNA: TGTGCCGGCCACCAGAGGTACCCCTACATTGAGCAGTTCTTC. Amino acids: CAGHQRYPYIEQFF.

There are a few counts of this clonotype. A much bigger clone sits one base away, suggesting this may be a read error. The gene calls are TRBV29-1 and TRBJ1-2, with D perhaps matching TRBD1 (6 bases). V was pared by 3 bases and J by 5 bases, with 16 bases between. CDR1 and CDR2 from the germline V gene are SQVTM and ANQGSEA. The CDR3 covers 14 residues. The CDR3 bases are TGCAGCGTTGACAGAGCAGGGGACAAGTATGGCTACACCTTC. Translation gives CSVDRAGDKYGYTF.

The chain carries TRBV7-9 and TRBJ2-3; possibly TRBD1 for D (6 bases). This CDR3 region has 15 residues. The V end lost 5 bases, the J end lost 2 bases, and 14 bases lay between the germline ends. The germline V gene has CDR1 SEHNR and CDR2 FQNEAQ (reference sequence). CDR3 in amino acids: CASSPPTGATDTQYF. CDR3 coding DNA: TGTGCCAGCAGCCCGCCGACAGGAGCCACAGATACGCAGTATTTT.

By share of the sample, this clonotype is medium-sized. V and J are TRBV29-1 and TRBJ1-2; TRBD1 might be the D (5 bases). Germline V gene lookup returns CDR1 SQVTM and CDR2 ANQGSEA. Between the trimmed V and J ends, which lost 2 bases and 7 bases, there was a span of 14 bases. The CDR3 is 13 amino acids. The CDR3: CSVESGPWSGYTF. In DNA form, the CDR3 reads TGCAGCGTTGAATCGGGACCCTGGAGTGGCTACACCTTC.

The V gene is TRBV6-2 or TRBV6-3, the J gene TRBJ1-2, with a tentative D call TRBD1 (5 bases). Germline CDR1 and CDR2: MNHEY and SVGEGT. The CDR3 contains 13 residues. The V end lost 2 bases, the J end lost 8 bases, and 12 bases lay between the germline ends. As DNA, the CDR3 is TGTGCCAGCAGTTACCGTCCCCAGGGAGGCTACACCTTC. This gives the protein CASSYRPQGGYTF.

The chain carries TRBV10-2 and TRBJ2-5; 8 bases agree with TRBD2. The V gene's germline CDR1 is WSHSY and CDR2 SAAADI. V was pared by 0 bases and J by 5 bases, with 8 bases of the junction left unmatched. The CDR3 is made up of 16 amino acids. The CDR3 DNA follows: TGCGCCAGCAGTGAGTCACCTAGCGGGTCCACCGAGACCCAGTACTTC. Translating it yields CASSESPSGSTETQYF.

This chain joins TRBV5-1 and TRBJ2-1; possibly TRBD2 for D (6 bases). This CDR3 region has 17 residues. V was cut by 1 base and J by 8 bases, with 22 bases left in between. The germline V gene encodes CDR1 SGHRS and CDR2 YFSETQ. The CDR3 reads CASSLSRDFPSGDEQFF. DNA of the CDR3: TGCGCCAGCAGCTTGTCCCGGGACTTTCCGTCGGGCGATGAGCAGTTCTTC.

The sample holds a few counts of this clonotype. The chain recombines TRBV20-1 with TRBJ2-1; 12 nucleotides align to TRBD1. Looked up from germline, CDR1 is DFQATT and CDR2 is SNEGSKA (reference sequence). The CDR3 runs 14 residues. The V and J ends lost 2 bases and 6 bases, in that order; junction bases with no gene match: 2. Written as DNA, the CDR3 is TGCAGTGCTAGATGGGACAGGGGGCCCAATGAGCAGTTCTTC. Translated, it gives CSARWDRGPNEQFF.

Of note for this clonotype: A much bigger clone sits one base away, suggesting this may be a read error. The chain employs TRBV12-3 or TRBV12-4 and TRBJ2-5; D gene uncertain. This CDR3 is built from 12 residues. The CDR3 DNA reads as TGTGCCAGCAGTTTCAGTAAGGCCCAACTGTGCTTC. It yields the protein CASSFSKAQLCF.

There are many counts of this clonotype. The chain recombines TRBV2 with TRBJ2-5; D is uncertain. The CDR3 runs to 10 residues. With 6 bases removed from V and 4 bases from J, the gap between germline ends came to 3 bases. Germline V gene lookup returns CDR1 SNHLY and CDR2 FYNNEI. CDR3 coding DNA: TGTGCCAGCAGGACAGAGACCCAGTACTTC. Its protein is CASRTETQYF.

Many counts were recorded for this clonotype. V is TRBV27 and J is TRBJ2-5, with D hard to call. Germline CDR1 is MNHEY and CDR2 is SMNVEV (reference sequence). The CDR3 sequence is 15 residues long. V was pared by 0 bases and J by 2 bases, with 10 bases between. CDR3 loop: CASSLSWATQETQYF. CDR3 sequence (DNA): TGTGCCAGCAGTTTATCGTGGGCGACTCAAGAGACCCAGTACTTC.

V gene TRBV12-3 or TRBV12-4 combines with J gene TRBJ1-5; D not resolved. V dropped 3 bases and J dropped 0 bases, with 6 bases sitting between them. The CDR3 is 14 amino acids. CDR3 bases: TGTGCCAGCAGTTTGGTGAATAGCAATCAGCCCCAGCATTTT. It specifies CASSLVNSNQPQHF.

This sequence joins TRBV25-1 and TRBJ2-1, with D perhaps matching TRBD2 (6 bases). The CDR3 covers 14 residues. V lost 5 bases to trimming and J lost 10 bases, with 18 bases between them. Germline V gene lookup returns CDR1 MGHDK and CDR2 SYGVNS. In DNA, the CDR3 is TGTGCCAGCAGTAGGGCTAGCGCCAGAGGGGAGCAGTTCTTC. It encodes CASSRASARGEQFF. The full variable domain, in which reference TRBV25-1 and TRBJ2-1 provide the parts outside the CDR3, is EADIYQTPRYLVIGTGKKITLECSQTMGHDKMYWYQQDPGMELHLIHYSYGVNSTEKGDLSSESTVSRIRTEHFPLTLESARPSHTSQYLCASSRASARGEQFFGPGTRLTVL.

This clonotype showed up just a few times. A much larger clonotype is one base distant, so this may be a read error. V and J are TRBV7-9 and TRBJ2-7; TRBD2 matches 9 bases. J lost 7 bases, V lost 6 bases, and 10 bases had no gene match. This CDR3 is built from 14 residues. CDR1 is SEHNR, CDR2 FQNEAQ, per germline (reference sequence). The CDR3, as DNA: TGTGCCAGCAGTCGACTAGCGGTCCGGGATGAGCAGTACTTC. It is translated as CASSRLAVRDEQYF.

The chain recombines TRBV28 with TRBJ2-3; tentative D call: TRBD2 (6 bases). In germline, CDR1 is MDHEN, CDR2 SYDVKM. This CDR3 contains 13 residues. The V end was cut by 8 bases, the J end by 1 base, with 10 bases between. The CDR3 sequence: CASVGGGTDTQYF. The CDR3, as DNA: TGTGCCAGCGTTGGCGGGGGCACAGATACGCAGTATTTT.

The table lists this clonotype with a count of one. This may arise from a read error, as a much more abundant clone is one base away. CDR3 in amino acids: CSAVLPPKSNEQFF. The CDR3 DNA sequence: TGCAGTGCTGTGTTGCCCCCGAAGAGCAATGAGCAGTTCTTC. The genes are TRBV20-1 and TRBJ2-1, with D unresolved. Trimming took 5 bases from V and 6 from J, leaving 17 bases between them. Germline-derived CDR1 and CDR2 are DFQATT and SNEGSKA (reference sequence). This CDR3 contains 14 residues.

The genes are TRBV20-1 and TRBJ2-3, with 9 bases matching TRBD2. The CDR3 consists of 15 residues. V was clipped by 5 bases and J by 2 bases; unmatched bases: 8. The germline gives CDR1 DFQATT, CDR2 SNEGSKA (reference sequence). The CDR3 sequence: CSAPRLAEHTDTQYF. DNA for the CDR3: TGCAGTGCTCCTCGACTAGCGGAACACACAGATACGCAGTATTTT.

The chain combines TRBV12-3 or TRBV12-4 with TRBJ2-1; 9 nucleotides align to TRBD1. Germline trimming cut 6 bases from V and 10 bases from J; bases unmatched to any gene: 7. The CDR3 runs to 13 residues. The DNA for the CDR3 is TGTGCCAGCAGCCGAACTGGACAGGGGGAGCAGTTCTTC. Its protein is CASSRTGQGEQFF.

This clonotype was counted many times. This sequence joins TRBV6-5 and TRBJ2-2, with D tentatively TRBD1 or TRBD2 (5 bases each). The CDR3 extends over 14 amino acids. The germline CDR1 and CDR2 sequences are MNHEY and SVGAGI. Trimming shortened V by 6 bases and J by 5 bases, and 13 bases separated the two germline ends. CDR3 nucleotides: TGTGCCAGCAGACCCGGGACGGCTACCGGGGAGCTGTTTTTT. Its protein is CASRPGTATGELFF.

This chain uses TRBV9 with TRBJ2-1, with 9 bases matching TRBD2. J lost 10 bases, V lost 4 bases, and 18 bases had no gene match. The CDR3 has 17 residues. Germline V gives CDR1 SGDLS, CDR2 YYNGEE. CDR3 sequence (DNA): TGTGCCAGCAGCCCACCAAAAATGGGTAGCGGGAGCAAGGAGCAGTTCTTC. Translated: CASSPPKMGSGSKEQFF.